This T cell receptor beta chain was found in a study of blood T cell repertoires in COVID-19. Across the whole study: Some COVID-19 samples were acute and others convalescent; all came from the United States, Italy and Spain. T cells, B-cell-depleted T cells, or PBMCs provided the cDNA or gDNA that served as material.

In the original processing: Amplification of reference gene primers was used by the study to estimate nucleated cell counts. Some clones are missing from TCRdb's copy, which holds only in-frame ones; the method was immunoSEQ multiplex PCR. V, J and clone size reflect that table, while D and trimming were determined from the DNA. The table lists about 120,000 clones, over 60% of them singletons, with about 4% in the top ten. Germline V gene data show CDR1 as SGHVS and CDR2 as FQNEAQ. The V gene end was trimmed by 2 bases and the J gene end by 3 bases; junction bases not matched to a gene: 6. The CDR3 consists of 15 residues.

The sequence was obtained from a woman over 75 with acute or convalescent COVID-19. The source material was peripheral blood. The chain carries TRBV7-8 and TRBJ1-2, with 7 positions matching TRBD1. The CDR3, as DNA: TGTGCCAGCAGCTTACAGGGGGGTACCTACTATGGCTACACCTTC. Amino acid sequence: CASSLQGGTYYGYTF.